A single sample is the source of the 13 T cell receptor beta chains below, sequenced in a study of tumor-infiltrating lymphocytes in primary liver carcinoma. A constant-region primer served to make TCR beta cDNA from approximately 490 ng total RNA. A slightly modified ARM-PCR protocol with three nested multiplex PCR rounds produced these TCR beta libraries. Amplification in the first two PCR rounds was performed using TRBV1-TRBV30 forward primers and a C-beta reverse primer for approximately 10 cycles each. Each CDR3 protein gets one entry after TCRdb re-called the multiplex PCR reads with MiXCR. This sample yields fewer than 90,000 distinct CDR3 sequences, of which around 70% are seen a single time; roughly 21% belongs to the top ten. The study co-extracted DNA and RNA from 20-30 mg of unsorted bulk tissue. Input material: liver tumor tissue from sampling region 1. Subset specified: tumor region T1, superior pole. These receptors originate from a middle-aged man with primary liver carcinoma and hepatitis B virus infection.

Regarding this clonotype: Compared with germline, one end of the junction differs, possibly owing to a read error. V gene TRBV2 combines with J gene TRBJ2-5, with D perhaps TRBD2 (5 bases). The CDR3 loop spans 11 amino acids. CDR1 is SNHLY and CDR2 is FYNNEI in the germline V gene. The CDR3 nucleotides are TGTACCAGCGTCCCGGGGGAGACCCAGTACTTC. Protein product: CTSVPGETQYF.

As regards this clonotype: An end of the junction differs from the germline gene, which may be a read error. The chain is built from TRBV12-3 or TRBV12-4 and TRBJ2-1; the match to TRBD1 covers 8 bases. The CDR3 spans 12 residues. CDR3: CASGQGYIEHFF. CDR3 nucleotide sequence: TGTGCCAGTGGACAGGGCTACATTGAGCACTTCTTC.

This CDR3 reads CASITPRGNEQFF. The CDR3, as DNA: TGTGCCAGCATTACCCCGAGGGGGAATGAGCAGTTCTTC. V gene TRBV21-1 combines with J gene TRBJ2-1; the D segment call TRBD1 is taken from the table without a DNA check. TRBV21-1 is a listed pseudogene. The CDR3 spans 13 residues.

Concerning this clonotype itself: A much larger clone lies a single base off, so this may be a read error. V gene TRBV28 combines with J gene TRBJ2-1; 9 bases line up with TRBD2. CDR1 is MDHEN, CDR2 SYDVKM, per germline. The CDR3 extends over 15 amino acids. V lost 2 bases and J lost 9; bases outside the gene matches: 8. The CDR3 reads CASSLGYSGSGEQFF. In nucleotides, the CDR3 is TGTGCCAGCAGTTTAGGATATAGCGGGAGTGGTGAGCAGTTCTTC.

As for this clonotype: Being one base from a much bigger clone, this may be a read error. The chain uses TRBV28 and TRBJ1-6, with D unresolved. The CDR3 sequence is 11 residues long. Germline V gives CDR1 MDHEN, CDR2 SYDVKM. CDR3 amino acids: CATSIFGTLHF. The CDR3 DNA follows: TGTGCTACCAGCATCTTCGGAACCCTCCACTTT.

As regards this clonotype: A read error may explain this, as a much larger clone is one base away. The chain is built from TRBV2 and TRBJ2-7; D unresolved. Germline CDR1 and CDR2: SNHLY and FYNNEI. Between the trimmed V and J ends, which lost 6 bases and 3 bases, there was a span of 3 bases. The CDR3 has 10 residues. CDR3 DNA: TGTGCCAGCAGAGTCTACGAGCAGTACTTC. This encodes CASRVYEQYF.

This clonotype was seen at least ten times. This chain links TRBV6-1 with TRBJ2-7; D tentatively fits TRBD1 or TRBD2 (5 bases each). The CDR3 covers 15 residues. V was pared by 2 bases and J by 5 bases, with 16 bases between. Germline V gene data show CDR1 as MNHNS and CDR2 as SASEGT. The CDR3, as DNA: TGTGCCAGCAGTGAACCGGGACGCCGGTTCAACGAGCAGTACTTC. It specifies CASSEPGRRFNEQYF.

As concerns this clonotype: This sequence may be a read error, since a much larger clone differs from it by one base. CDR3 nucleotide sequence: TGTGCCAGCACAACCGTGGAGCGGTTCTTC. It codes for CASTTVERFF. The chain has TRBV7-9 and TRBJ2-1; D is undetermined. The germline gives CDR1 SEHNR, CDR2 FQNEAQ (reference sequence). CDR3 length: 10 amino acids. Combining the CDR3 with reference TRBV7-9 and TRBJ2-1 gives the whole variable domain DTGVSQNPRHKITKRGQNVTFRCDPISEHNRLYWYRQTLGQGPEFLTYFQNEAQLEKSRLLSDRFSAERPKGSFSTLEIQRTEQGDSAMYLCASTTVERFFGPGTRLTVL.

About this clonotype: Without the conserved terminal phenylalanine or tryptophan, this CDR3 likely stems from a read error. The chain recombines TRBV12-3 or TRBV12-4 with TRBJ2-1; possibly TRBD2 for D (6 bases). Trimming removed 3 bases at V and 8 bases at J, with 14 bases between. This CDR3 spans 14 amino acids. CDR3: CASSLPPSSDEQFL. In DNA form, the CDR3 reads TGTGCCAGCAGTTTGCCCCCGTCTAGCGATGAGCAGTTCCTC.

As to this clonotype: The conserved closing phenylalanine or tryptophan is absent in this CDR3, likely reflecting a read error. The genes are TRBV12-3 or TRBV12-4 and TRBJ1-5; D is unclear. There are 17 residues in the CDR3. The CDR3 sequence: CASSLGSGFGGNQPQHL. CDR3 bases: TGTGCCAGCAGCTTAGGCTCGGGCTTTGGGGGCAATCAGCCCCAGCATCTT.

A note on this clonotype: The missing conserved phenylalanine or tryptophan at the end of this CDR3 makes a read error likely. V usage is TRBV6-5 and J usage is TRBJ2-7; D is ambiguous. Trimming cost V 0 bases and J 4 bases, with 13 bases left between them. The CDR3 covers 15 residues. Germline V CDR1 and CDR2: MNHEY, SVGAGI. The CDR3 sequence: CASSYSSGEPYEQYS. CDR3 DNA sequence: TGTGCCAGCAGTTACTCTAGTGGGGAACCATACGAGCAGTACTCC.

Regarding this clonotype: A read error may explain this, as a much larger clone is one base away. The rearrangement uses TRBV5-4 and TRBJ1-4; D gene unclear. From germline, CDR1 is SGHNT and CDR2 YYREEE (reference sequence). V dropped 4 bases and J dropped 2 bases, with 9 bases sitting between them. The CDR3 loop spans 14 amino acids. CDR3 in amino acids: CASSRDATNEKLFF. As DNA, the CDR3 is TGTGCCAGCAGCCGTGACGCCACTAATGAAAAACTGTTTTTT.

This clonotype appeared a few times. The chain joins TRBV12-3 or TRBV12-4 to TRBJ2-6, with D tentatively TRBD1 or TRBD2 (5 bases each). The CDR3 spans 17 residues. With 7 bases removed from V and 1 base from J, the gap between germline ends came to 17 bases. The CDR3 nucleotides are TGTGCCAGCACCATCGGCCGGGACGGGTCTGGGGCCAACGTCCTGACTTTC. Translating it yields CASTIGRDGSGANVLTF.